One TCR beta chain is described in this entry. Using the 5' RACE reads, TCRdb records one entry per CDR3 protein without DNA. The ten top clones account for roughly 2%, within a sample of approximately 330,000 distinct CDR3 sequences. CDR1 and CDR2 from the germline V gene are DFQATT and SNEGSKA (reference sequence). The CDR3 is 13 residues long. The sample comes from a study of monozygotic twins with inflammatory bowel disease. The chain combines TRBV20-1 with TRBJ2-5. Sequencing used blood. The clonotype was recovered from a human donor with ulcerative colitis or Crohn's disease, or a healthy co-twin of an affected twin (not recorded which). The CDR3 reads CSAHRIWEETQYF.